These T cell receptor beta chains were read from a single sample in a study of blood T cell repertoires in COVID-19. TCRdb keeps only in-frame clones here, not all; method: immunoSEQ multiplex PCR. Counted here are 150,000 to 200,000 clones, 75% to 90% occurring once; the ten biggest clones make up over 10%. The sequencing sample was made of PBMCs or T cells enriched from blood (not recorded which). These receptors originate from an older woman who had recovered from COVID-19. CDR3s include the opening cysteine and the closing phenylalanine or tryptophan. The order of the fields is J gene, V gene, D gene, clone size, CDR3 DNA, CDR3 protein. D genes are given only for firm matches. Size tells how often a clone was seen (once, few, many) or the class of an expanded clone, and some rows leave it out.

>TRBJ1-1|TRBV29-1|.|.
TGCAGCGTTCGCGGAGGAACAGGCAGGGGCACTGAAGCTTTCTTT
CSVRGGTGRGTEAFF
>TRBJ2-1|TRBV19|TRBD2|.
TGTGCCAGTAGTATTACAGCGGGGGGGAAATACAATGAGCAGTTCTTC
CASSITAGGKYNEQFF
>TRBJ1-1|TRBV18|.|few
TGTGCCAGCTCAGCTTCAGGCTCTAACACTGAAGCTTTCTTT
CASSASGSNTEAFF
>TRBJ1-4|TRBV6-5|.|.
TGTGCCAGCAGTTACTGGAGGGCCCTGAATGAAAAACTGTTTTTT
CASSYWRALNEKLFF
>TRBJ2-2|TRBV5-4|TRBD2|.
TGTGCCAGCAGCTTGGCGGGCGGGGGGCCCGACGGGGAGCTGTTTTTT
CASSLAGGGPDGELFF
>TRBJ1-2|TRBV7-3|.|.
TGTGCCAGCAGCCCCGGGCGGGGGAGTGGGTATGGCTACACCTTC
CASSPGRGSGYGYTF
>TRBJ2-2|TRBV18|.|.
TGTGCCAGCTCACGGGGCGACACCGGGGAGCTGTTTTTT
CASSRGDTGELFF
>TRBJ1-1|TRBV6-5|.|.
TGTGCCAGCAGTTACCCGGGCTGGGGGGGTAGGACTGAAGCTTTCTTT
CASSYPGWGGRTEAFF
>TRBJ2-3|TRBV5-1|.|.
TGCGCCAGCAGGGAGAGGCCTTACACAGATACGCAGTATTTT
CASRERPYTDTQYF
>TRBJ2-1|TRBV4-1|.|.
TGCGCCAGCAGCCAAGTCGCGGGCCTTTACTACAATGAGCAGTTCTTC
CASSQVAGLYYNEQFF
>TRBJ2-7|TRBV18|.|.
TGTGCCAGCTCACCAAGTGGCGGCGGCGACGAGCAGTACTTC
CASSPSGGGDEQYF
>TRBJ2-1|TRBV29-1|TRBD2|.
TGCAGCGTGTACGGGGGTCCTAGCGGCTACAATGAGCAGTTCTTC
CSVYGGPSGYNEQFF
>TRBJ1-1|TRBV6-5|TRBD1|.
TGTGCCAGTGCAGGGAAGACAGGGTGGGAGACTGAAGCTTTCTTT
CASAGKTGWETEAFF
>TRBJ2-2|TRBV15|TRBD2|.
TGTGCCACCCGCCGGGTAGCGGGCAACACCGGGGAGCTGTTTTTT
CATRRVAGNTGELFF
>TRBJ1-4|TRBV7-9|TRBD1|once
TGTGCCAGCAGCCCTGACAGGGGCTGGGATGAAAAACTGTTTTTT
CASSPDRGWDEKLFF
>TRBJ2-5|TRBV5-1|TRBD2|once
TGCGCCAGCACCCGGGAGGGAAAGACCCAGTACTTC
CASTREGKTQYF
>TRBJ1-1|TRBV6-1|TRBD1|few
TGTGCCAGCAGTGGAGTTCCCGGGACAGGGGGGACTGAAGCTTTCTTT
CASSGVPGTGGTEAFF
>TRBJ2-7|TRBV6-1|.|.
TGTGCCAGCAGTGAAGCTAACGGCGGGTACGAGCAGTACTTC
CASSEANGGYEQYF
>TRBJ1-1|TRBV12-5|.|few
TGTGCTAGTGGTTTGCGTCCGGAGGGCACTGAAGCTTTCTTT
CASGLRPEGTEAFF
>TRBJ2-1|TRBV18|.|.
TGTGCCAGCTCACCCAACAGGGGGGGTCGACGGAATGAGCAGTTCTTC
CASSPNRGGRRNEQFF
>TRBJ2-2|TRBV6-5|TRBD1|.
TGTGCCAGCAGTCCGGACAGGGGAGCCGGGGAGCTGTTTTTT
CASSPDRGAGELFF
>TRBJ2-3|TRBV9|TRBD2|.
TGTGCCAGCAGCGGGTCCTTCTTAGCGGGAGGCCCGTGGGATACGCAGTATTTT
CASSGSFLAGGPWDTQYF
>TRBJ2-5|TRBV5-4|TRBD1|.
TGTGCCAGCAGCCCTTTAGCCGGGACAGCACAAGAGACCCAGTACTTC
CASSPLAGTAQETQYF
>TRBJ1-4|TRBV3-1/TRBV3-2|TRBD1|.
TGTGCCAGCAGCCTAGGGACAGGGGGAGAAAAACTGTTTTTT
CASSLGTGGEKLFF
>TRBJ2-1|TRBV5-4|TRBD2|.
TGTGCCAGCAGCACGGGACTAGCGGGGGGATTGGCCAATGAGCAGTTCTTC
CASSTGLAGGLANEQFF
>TRBJ1-6|TRBV2|.|.
TGTGCCAGCAGCTTTAATTCACCCCTCCACTTT
CASSFNSPLHF
>TRBJ2-5|TRBV7-3|TRBD2|.
TGTGCCAGCAGCTTACCCCAAGGGGAGGGACTAGCGGGAGAAGAGACCCAGTACTTC
CASSLPQGEGLAGEETQYF
>TRBJ2-7|TRBV10-3|TRBD2|.
TGTGCCATCAGTGGGACTAGCGGGAGGGCCCCGCGGGAGCAGTACTTC
CAISGTSGRAPREQYF
>TRBJ1-2|TRBV29-1|TRBD1|.
TGCAGCGTGGATCCGACAGGGGCTAACTATGGCTACACCTTC
CSVDPTGANYGYTF
>TRBJ1-2|TRBV4-1|TRBD1|.
TGCGCCAGCAGCTCCGGGGGACAGCCAAACTATGGCTACACCTTC
CASSSGGQPNYGYTF
>TRBJ1-6|TRBV6-5|.|once
TGTGCCAGCAGTTCCAGAGAGGGTTATAATTCACCCCTCCACTTT
CASSSREGYNSPLHF
>TRBJ1-2|TRBV12-3/TRBV12-4|.|.
TGTGCCAGCAGTTTGATCCAGGCCTATGGCTACACCTTC
CASSLIQAYGYTF
>TRBJ1-3|TRBV28|.|.
TGTGCCAGCAGTTTTCAGGGGACGAGAAACACCATATATTTT
CASSFQGTRNTIYF
>TRBJ1-6|TRBV9|.|.
TGTGCCAGCAGCGTGGGTGGGCGAAATTCACCCCTCCACTTT
CASSVGGRNSPLHF
>TRBJ2-7|TRBV28|TRBD1|.
TGTGCCAGCAGTTCCCCCGGGACAGGGGGCAACGAGCAGTACTTC
CASSSPGTGGNEQYF
>TRBJ1-2|TRBV5-1|.|.
TGCGCCAGCAGCTTGTTGGCCTCTAACTATGGCTACACCTTC
CASSLLASNYGYTF
>TRBJ2-7|TRBV28|.|once
TGTGCCAGCAGTTTAAGCCAGGGTGGGTACGAGCAGTACTTC
CASSLSQGGYEQYF
>TRBJ1-2|TRBV5-1|TRBD1|.
TGCGCCAGCAGCCGGGACAGCACCGATCGCCCTAACTATGGCTACACCTTC
CASSRDSTDRPNYGYTF
>TRBJ2-7|TRBV2|TRBD2|.
TGTGCCAGCAGATTAGCGGGAGGGTCTTACGAGCAGTACTTC
CASRLAGGSYEQYF
>TRBJ2-3|TRBV5-1|.|few
TGCGCCAGCAGTCAAGTTAGCGGTAGCACAGATACGCAGTATTTT
CASSQVSGSTDTQYF
>TRBJ2-7|TRBV18|TRBD1|.
TGTGCCAGCTCCAAGACAGGGGGCGCCCCCGAGCAGTACTTC
CASSKTGGAPEQYF
>TRBJ2-7|TRBV6-5|TRBD1|.
TGTGCCAGCAGTTACGGGACAGTCGCCTACGAGCAGTACTTC
CASSYGTVAYEQYF
>TRBJ2-7|TRBV25-1|.|.
TGTGCCAGCAGCCTTGGAGGTTGGCAGTACTTC
CASSLGGWQYF
>TRBJ2-1|TRBV9|TRBD1|.
TGTGCCAGCAGCGTAGCAGGGGGCGTCAATGAGCAGTTCTTC
CASSVAGGVNEQFF
>TRBJ2-2|TRBV5-1|TRBD1|.
TGCGCCAGAACTACAGAAAGACAGGGGGTTAACACCGGGGAGCTGTTTTTT
CARTTERQGVNTGELFF
>TRBJ2-1|TRBV19|.|once
TGTGCCAGTTCTCATCTAATATTACAGGGAAATGAGCAGTTCTTC
CASSHLILQGNEQFF
>TRBJ1-2|TRBV24-1|.|.
TGTGCCATCGAAGTAAGCGGGGGAGCTAACTATGGCTACACCTTC
CAIEVSGGANYGYTF